These 26 T cell receptor beta chains originate from one sample sequenced in a study of long-term antiretroviral therapy in people with HIV. Sequencing used immunoSEQ v3.0 at survey level. This table comes from immunoSEQ multiplex PCR, and its TCRdb copy is limited to in-frame clones, with some not included. The table includes roughly 15,000 clones, around 82% detected once. The sample here was unsorted PBMCs, taken 3.1 years after starting antiretroviral therapy. The receptors come from a man in his forties or fifties with HIV.

This clone was counted once. V gene TRBV5-1 combines with J gene TRBJ1-1; D gene ambiguous. The V end lost 0 bases, the J end lost 4 bases, and 7 bases lay between the germline ends. The CDR3 sequence is 13 residues long. Germline values: CDR1 SGHRS, CDR2 YFSETQ. The CDR3 nucleotides are TGCGCCAGCAGCTTGGTATACCCCACTGAAGCTTTCTTT. Residues: CASSLVYPTEAFF.

CDR3 DNA: TGTGCCAGCAGCTCTTATGGGACAGGGAGCATGAATGAAAAACTGTTTTTT. It translates to CASSSYGTGSMNEKLFF. The chain combines TRBV7-9 with TRBJ1-4; 9 positions agree with TRBD1. Germline assignment: CDR1 SEHNR and CDR2 FQNEAQ (reference sequence). The junction had 11 bases not matched to a gene; V was cut back by 4 bases and J by 5 bases. The CDR3 is 17 amino acids.

The rearrangement links TRBV5-4 to TRBJ2-7; 8 bases fit TRBD1. This CDR3 region has 15 residues. V trimming: 0 bases; J trimming: 6 bases; junction bases outside the gene matches: 8. Germline CDR1 reads SGHNT; CDR2 reads YYREEE (reference sequence). CDR3 nucleotide sequence: TGTGCCAGCAGCTTGGCCGGGTCAGGGGGCCTCGAGCAGTACTTC. Protein: CASSLAGSGGLEQYF.

The chain combines TRBV5-1 with TRBJ2-1; 9 positions match TRBD1. Germline loops: CDR1 SGHRS, CDR2 YFSETQ. With V trimmed by 3 bases and J by 0 bases, 4 bases remained unmatched. This CDR3 spans 16 amino acids. CDR3: CASSSGQGSSYNEQFF. DNA for the CDR3: TGCGCCAGCAGCTCGGGACAGGGAAGCTCCTACAATGAGCAGTTCTTC.

By share, this clone ranks as medium-sized (0.01 to 0.1%). The gene calls are TRBV6-1 and TRBJ1-5, with unresolved D. V lost 6 bases, J lost 9 bases, and 9 bases lay in between. Looked up from germline, CDR1 is MNHNS and CDR2 is SASEGT. The CDR3 contains 11 residues. The DNA for the CDR3 is TGTGCCAGCAGACGGGGTTGGCCCCAGCATTTT. Translating it yields CASRRGWPQHF.

The V and J genes are TRBV5-1 and TRBJ2-1; 11 bases match TRBD2. The junction had 4 bases not matched to a gene; V was cut back by 5 bases and J by 0 bases. The CDR3 is made up of 16 amino acids. From germline, CDR1 is SGHRS and CDR2 YFSETQ. The CDR3 spells CASRLAGDSSYNEQFF. The CDR3 DNA reads TGCGCCAGCAGACTAGCGGGGGACAGCTCCTACAATGAGCAGTTCTTC.

V is TRBV4-1 and J is TRBJ1-4; D remains ambiguous. Deletions cut 4 bases from V and 5 bases from J, with 8 bases between. Germline V gene data show CDR1 as MGHRA and CDR2 as YSYEKL. This CDR3 is 13 amino acids long. The CDR3 spells CASSRTLNEKLFF. As DNA, the CDR3 is TGCGCCAGCAGCCGGACGTTAAATGAAAAACTGTTTTTT.

The table lists this clone with a few counts. This sequence joins TRBV11-2 and TRBJ1-6; no clear D. Germline-derived CDR1 and CDR2 are SGHAT and FQNNGV. V was shortened by 5 bases and J by 8 bases, with 16 bases between the two germline ends. The CDR3 loop spans 15 amino acids. The CDR3 spells CASSLPWVRDSPLHF. CDR3 in DNA: TGTGCCAGCAGCCTTCCTTGGGTCCGGGATTCACCCCTCCACTTT.

The chain couples TRBV18 to TRBJ1-1, with 7 bases aligning to TRBD1. V dropped 4 bases and J dropped 2; count of bases not matched to a gene: 16. Germline values: CDR1 KGHSH, CDR2 LQKENI. This CDR3 is built from 18 residues. The chain's CDR3 is CASSRNTGVIPFNTEAFF. CDR3 DNA sequence: TGTGCCAGCTCACGAAATACAGGGGTCATTCCTTTTAACACTGAAGCTTTCTTT.

The CDR3: CASSPGTVLYNSPLHF. CDR3 bases: TGTGCCAGCAGCCCGGGGACAGTGCTTTATAATTCACCCCTCCACTTT. The chain is built from TRBV7-2 and TRBJ1-6; 7 bases agree with TRBD1. The V gene end was trimmed by 5 bases and the J gene end by 4 bases; junction bases not matched to a gene: 8. CDR1 is SGHTA and CDR2 is FQGNSA in the germline V gene. The CDR3 contains 16 residues.

The chain carries TRBV28 and TRBJ2-7; 7 bases line up with TRBD1. Germline V gene sequence: CDR1 MDHEN, CDR2 SYDVKM. The CDR3 contains 13 residues. Trimming at V came to 5 bases and at J to 2 bases, leaving 3 bases not matched to a gene. In nucleotides, the CDR3 is TGTGCCAGCAGTCCGGGACAGCCCTACGAGCAGTACTTC. This encodes CASSPGQPYEQYF.

The rearrangement joins TRBV2 to TRBJ2-1, with unresolved D. V was trimmed by 4 bases and J by 4 bases, leaving 11 bases between them. The CDR3 covers 14 residues. CDR1 is SNHLY and CDR2 is FYNNEI in the germline V gene. CDR3 in DNA: TGTGCCAGCAGTGTGGACCTTACTTACAATGAGCAGTTCTTC. Its protein is CASSVDLTYNEQFF.

The rearrangement joins TRBV2 to TRBJ1-1, with D unclear. V lost 1 base to trimming and J lost 0 bases, with 9 bases between them. This CDR3 is 15 amino acids long. Germline CDR1 and CDR2: SNHLY and FYNNEI. The CDR3 reads CASSEGIGLNTEAFF. The CDR3 DNA reads TGTGCCAGCAGTGAAGGAATTGGCTTGAACACTGAAGCTTTCTTT.

The gene calls are TRBV7-9 and TRBJ1-2, with D possibly matching TRBD1 (6 bases). This CDR3 region has 15 residues. Germline assignment: CDR1 SEHNR and CDR2 FQNEAQ (reference sequence). The ends were cut back, 5 bases at V and 1 base at J, with 14 bases in the middle. The DNA for the CDR3 is TGTGCCAGCAGCACCCGGGACACGATTAACTATGGCTACACCTTC. As protein: CASSTRDTINYGYTF.

This sequence joins TRBV5-1 and TRBJ1-2, with TRBD1 identical over 9 bases. This CDR3 comprises 15 residues. Germline values: CDR1 SGHRS, CDR2 YFSETQ. With 0 bases clipped from V and 6 bases from J, the junction kept 6 bases outside the gene matches. DNA for the CDR3: TGCGCCAGCAGCTTGGGGGGGACAGGGATGGATGGCTACACCTTC. This gives the protein CASSLGGTGMDGYTF.

V usage is TRBV10-3 and J usage is TRBJ2-7, with 10 positions matching TRBD1. The germline CDR1 and CDR2 sequences are ENHRY and SYGVKD. Unmatched junction bases numbered 9, after V lost 6 bases and J lost 4 bases. The CDR3 contains 15 residues. The DNA for the CDR3 is TGTGCCATCAGGACCGGGACAGGGGTAGAGTACGAGCAGTACTTC. This translates into CAIRTGTGVEYEQYF.

The rearrangement links TRBV6-5 to TRBJ1-1; no clear D gene. The germline V gene has CDR1 MNHEY and CDR2 SVGAGI. The germline V and J ends were trimmed by 1 base and 6 bases, with 18 bases remaining between them. This CDR3 has 16 amino acids. CDR3 residues: CASSYWTLELGAEAFF. CDR3 DNA: TGTGCCAGCAGTTACTGGACCCTTGAACTTGGTGCTGAAGCTTTCTTT.

This chain links TRBV5-1 with TRBJ2-3; 10 bases are a match to TRBD2. Looked up from germline, CDR1 is SGHRS and CDR2 is YFSETQ. Germline trimming cut 4 bases from V and 6 bases from J; bases unmatched to any gene: 8. The CDR3 sequence is 15 residues long. The DNA of the CDR3 is TGCGCCAGCAGCAATAGCGGGGGGAGTCTGGATACGCAGTATTTT. Translated: CASSNSGGSLDTQYF.

The V gene is TRBV5-6, the J gene TRBJ2-7, with D perhaps matching TRBD1 (6 bases). V dropped 2 bases and J dropped 5 bases, with 11 bases sitting between them. The CDR3 consists of 13 residues. From germline, CDR1 is SGHDT and CDR2 YYEEEE. The DNA for the CDR3 is TGTGCCAGCAGCTTAACAGGGATGAACGAGCAGTACTTC. Amino acid sequence: CASSLTGMNEQYF.

This sequence joins TRBV5-1 and TRBJ2-1; unclear D gene. CDR3 length equals 12 residues. V was trimmed by 0 bases and J by 7 bases, leaving 5 bases between them. Germline CDR1 SGHRS, CDR2 YFSETQ. This CDR3 reads CASSLAQNEQFF. CDR3 DNA: TGCGCCAGCAGCTTGGCCCAGAATGAGCAGTTCTTC.

V is TRBV19 and J is TRBJ1-1; weak D call: TRBD1 (6 bases). This CDR3 has 15 residues. CDR1 is LNHDA, CDR2 SQIVND, per germline (reference sequence). Trimming left V 4 bases short and J 1 base short, with 13 bases between. This CDR3 reads CASSRTGRGNTEAFF. The CDR3 coding sequence is TGTGCCAGTAGTAGAACAGGGAGAGGGAACACTGAAGCTTTCTTT.

The CDR3: CASSRNGLAGVDEQYF. The CDR3 coding sequence is TGTGCCAGCAGTCGGAACGGCCTAGCGGGGGTTGACGAGCAGTACTTC. This chain connects TRBV2 to TRBJ2-7; 10 bases align to TRBD2. V dropped 5 bases and J dropped 5; count of bases not matched to a gene: 12. This CDR3 has 16 residues. CDR1 is SNHLY and CDR2 is FYNNEI in the germline V gene.

The chain combines TRBV7-9 with TRBJ2-3; no clear D. Germline V CDR1 and CDR2: SEHNR, FQNEAQ (reference sequence). This CDR3 is built from 14 residues. Trimming stripped 2 bases from V and 4 bases from J, with 10 bases between. CDR3 DNA sequence: TGTGCCAGCAGCTTACTAGGAGTTGCAGATACGCAGTATTTT. Translating it yields CASSLLGVADTQYF.

This sequence joins TRBV15 and TRBJ2-2; D is uncertain. Trimming stripped 0 bases from V and 1 base from J, with 12 bases between. This CDR3 is 17 amino acids long. Germline loops: CDR1 LNHNV, CDR2 YYDKDF (reference sequence). The CDR3 DNA reads TGTGCCACCAGCAGAGATCGGATCACCCAGAACACCGGGGAGCTGTTTTTT. Encoded protein: CATSRDRITQNTGELFF.

The chain uses TRBV7-2 and TRBJ2-7, with 9 nucleotides matching TRBD2. Germline assignment: CDR1 SGHTA and CDR2 FQGNSA. CDR3 size: 15 residues. With 1 base clipped from V and 3 bases from J, the junction kept 4 bases outside the gene matches. The CDR3 DNA reads as TGTGCCAGCAGCTTAGTGGCTAGCGGGGTCTACGAGCAGTACTTC. It is translated as CASSLVASGVYEQYF.

V gene TRBV2 combines with J gene TRBJ1-5; D is possibly TRBD1 (5 bases). This CDR3 is built from 14 residues. Trimming stripped 4 bases from V and 5 bases from J, with 12 bases between. The germline V gene encodes CDR1 SNHLY and CDR2 FYNNEI. For the CDR3, the DNA is TGTGCCAGCAGTGCAAATCCGGGGGATCAGCCCCAGCATTTT. Residues: CASSANPGDQPQHF.